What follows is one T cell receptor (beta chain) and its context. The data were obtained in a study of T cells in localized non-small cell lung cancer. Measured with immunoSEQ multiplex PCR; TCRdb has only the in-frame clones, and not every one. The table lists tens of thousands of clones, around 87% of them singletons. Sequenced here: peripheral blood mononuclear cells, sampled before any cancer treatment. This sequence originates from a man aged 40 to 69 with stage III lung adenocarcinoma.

The CDR3 DNA sequence: TGTGCCAGCAGCGAAGAACAGGGGAATTTCTATGGCTACACCTTC. It codes for CASSEEQGNFYGYTF. V is TRBV9 and J is TRBJ1-2, with 7 bases matching TRBD1. The germline CDR1 and CDR2 sequences are SGDLS and YYNGEE. The junction had 9 bases not matched to a gene; V was cut back by 3 bases and J by 4 bases. This CDR3 region has 15 residues.